Presented here are 20 T cell receptor beta chains from one specimen sequenced in a study of T-cell memory formation after mild COVID-19. TCRdb re-called the 5' RACE reads through MiXCR, storing one row per CDR3 protein. Of roughly 320,000 distinct CDR3 sequences listed, around 28% are singletons. The specimen was PBMCs or a T cell subset sorted from them (not recorded which). These receptor sequences come from an adult woman who had mild COVID-19 (a few samples of this study predate the infection). Cell type and time point are not known.

This clonotype has more than one count but fewer than ten. This chain connects TRBV7-2 to TRBJ2-1; 11 nucleotides match TRBD2. J gave up 6 bases and V 5 bases, and 9 bases lay outside the gene matches. In germline, CDR1 is SGHTA, CDR2 FQGNSA. The CDR3 is made up of 16 amino acids. In DNA form, the CDR3 reads TGTGCCAGCAGCACGTCTGGACTAGCGGGTTTCAATGAGCAGTTCTTC. It encodes CASSTSGLAGFNEQFF. Full variable domain (missing parts from reference TRBV7-2 and TRBJ2-1): GAGVSQSPSNKVTEKGKDVELRCDPISGHTALYWYRQSLGQGLEFLIYFQGNSAPDKSGLPSDRFSAERTGGSVSTLTIQRTQQEDSAVYLCASSTSGLAGFNEQFFGPGTRLTVL.

This clonotype was counted between two and nine times. The J gene is TRBJ2-3, the V gene TRBV20-1; D might be TRBD2 (5 bases). V was cut by 3 bases and J by 4 bases, with 11 bases left in between. The CDR3 runs 13 residues. CDR1 is DFQATT, CDR2 SNEGSKA, per germline (reference sequence). The CDR3: CSARGESSDTQYF. CDR3 nucleotides: TGCAGTGCTAGGGGAGAATCCTCAGATACGCAGTATTTT.

The gene calls are TRBV7-8 and TRBJ2-1, with a possible D match to TRBD2 (6 bases). Germline lookup yields CDR1 SGHVS and CDR2 FQNEAQ. This CDR3 region has 16 residues. V lost 2 bases and J lost 3, with 14 bases in between. CDR3 bases: TGTGCCAGCAGCTTAACGTGGGAGGAGGGCTACAATGAGCAGTTCTTC. Protein sequence: CASSLTWEEGYNEQFF. Together with reference TRBV7-8 and TRBJ2-1, the CDR3 gives the full variable domain: GAGVSQSPRYKVAKRGQDVALRCDPISGHVSLFWYQQALGQGPEFLTYFQNEAQLDKSGLPSDRFFAERPEGSVSTLKIQRTQQEDSAVYLCASSLTWEEGYNEQFFGPGTRLTVL.

V is TRBV7-9 and J is TRBJ1-1, with 7 nucleotides matching TRBD1. The CDR3 contains 15 residues. Germline lookup yields CDR1 SEHNR and CDR2 FQNEAQ (reference sequence). Germline trimming cut 4 bases from V and 4 bases from J; bases unmatched to any gene: 9. CDR3: CASSSTLTGSTEAFF. The CDR3 DNA is TGTGCCAGCAGCTCAACCTTGACAGGGAGCACTGAAGCTTTCTTT.

V is TRBV3-1 and J is TRBJ1-2; D is perhaps TRBD1 (5 bases). This CDR3 contains 17 residues. Trimming took off 4 bases at V and 5 bases at J, with 23 bases between the two ends. CDR1 is LGHDT, CDR2 YNNKEL, per germline (reference sequence). The CDR3 sequence is CASSPGLRTLVLYGYTF. CDR3 sequence (DNA): TGTGCCAGCAGCCCAGGGTTACGGACCCTAGTTTTATATGGCTACACCTTC. Full variable domain (missing parts from reference TRBV3-1 and TRBJ1-2): DTAVSQTPKYLVTQMGNDKSIKCEQNLGHDTMYWYKQDSKKFLKIMFSYNNKELIINETVPNRFSPKSPDKAHLNLHINSLELGDSAVYFCASSPGLRTLVLYGYTFGSGTRLTVV.

The V gene is TRBV20-1, the J gene TRBJ2-1, with D possibly being TRBD1 or TRBD2 (5 bases each). Trimming took 5 bases from V and 7 from J, leaving 12 bases between them. The CDR3 covers 12 residues. The germline gives CDR1 DFQATT, CDR2 SNEGSKA (reference sequence). The CDR3 nucleotides are TGCAGTGCTGGGGGAAATCGTAATGAGCAGTTCTTC. Translating it yields CSAGGNRNEQFF.

The CDR3 loop reads CASSRDSGGSPLHF. The CDR3 bases are TGTGCCAGCAGCCGAGATAGTGGGGGCTCACCCCTCCACTTT. This chain connects TRBV7-9 to TRBJ1-6; D possibly corresponds to TRBD1 (6 bases). Trimming took 5 bases from V and 10 from J, leaving 15 bases between them. This CDR3 contains 14 residues. The germline V gene encodes CDR1 SEHNR and CDR2 FQNEAQ (reference sequence).

The CDR3, as DNA: TGTGCCAGCAGCTTAACGGGGACAACTTACACAGATACGCAGTATTTT. This codes for CASSLTGTTYTDTQYF. The V gene is TRBV7-3, the J gene TRBJ2-3, with a tentative D call TRBD1 (6 bases). CDR3 length: 16 amino acids. Trimming stripped 0 bases from V and 2 bases from J, with 12 bases between. Per the germline V gene, CDR1 is SGHTA and CDR2 is FQGTGA.

This clonotype came up a few times. V gene TRBV14 combines with J gene TRBJ2-1, with 9 bases matching TRBD1. CDR3 size: 15 residues. V trimming: 3 bases; J trimming: 3 bases; junction bases outside the gene matches: 3. Germline-derived CDR1 and CDR2 are SGHDN and FVKESK. In DNA, the CDR3 is TGTGCCAGCAGCCACCGGGACAGGGACTACAATGAGCAGTTCTTC. This codes for CASSHRDRDYNEQFF.

The chain uses TRBV7-7 and TRBJ2-3; perhaps TRBD2 as D (6 bases). Germline V gives CDR1 SSHAT, CDR2 FNYEAQ (reference sequence). With 5 bases removed from V and 5 bases from J, the gap between germline ends came to 17 bases. CDR3 length: 15 residues. The CDR3 DNA reads TGTGCCAGCAGCCCCTCACGGGGGATGGGAGATACGCAGTATTTT. Translated, it gives CASSPSRGMGDTQYF. The entire variable domain, with the rest obtained from reference TRBV7-7 and TRBJ2-3, is as follows: GAGVSQSPRYKVTKRGQDVTLRCDPISSHATLYWYQQALGQGPEFLTYFNYEAQPDKSGLPSDRFSAERPEGSISTLTIQRTEQRDSAMYRCASSPSRGMGDTQYFGPGTRLTVL.

The chain has TRBV7-8 and TRBJ2-5, with a weak D call TRBD1 (6 bases). The V gene's germline CDR1 is SGHVS and CDR2 FQNEAQ. This CDR3 has 17 residues. V was trimmed by 2 bases and J by 2 bases, leaving 18 bases between them. The CDR3 spells CASSLQVEVRGQETQYF. The DNA of the CDR3 is TGTGCCAGCAGCTTACAGGTGGAGGTCAGGGGACAAGAGACCCAGTACTTC. Together with reference TRBV7-8 and TRBJ2-5, the CDR3 gives the full variable domain: GAGVSQSPRYKVAKRGQDVALRCDPISGHVSLFWYQQALGQGPEFLTYFQNEAQLDKSGLPSDRFFAERPEGSVSTLKIQRTQQEDSAVYLCASSLQVEVRGQETQYFGPGTRLLVL.

This chain joins TRBV20-1 and TRBJ1-1; no clear D gene. Germline CDR1 DFQATT, CDR2 SNEGSKA (reference sequence). The CDR3 totals 14 residues. Between the trimmed V and J ends, which lost 0 bases and 1 base, there was a span of 9 bases. In nucleotides, the CDR3 is TGCAGTGCTAGAGATTCAGCAAGGAACACTGAAGCTTTCTTT. Protein sequence: CSARDSARNTEAFF.

The chain has TRBV4-2 and TRBJ1-1; D is ambiguous. The germline V gene has CDR1 LGHNA and CDR2 YNFKEQ. CDR3 length equals 13 residues. V gave up 1 base and J gave up 3 bases, with 6 bases separating them. CDR3 DNA sequence: TGTGCCAGCAGCCAAGGGGCGTACACTGAAGCTTTCTTT. Its protein product is CASSQGAYTEAFF.

The rearrangement uses TRBV5-1 and TRBJ1-1; possible D gene TRBD1, 6 bases. In germline, CDR1 is SGHRS, CDR2 YFSETQ. The CDR3 has 14 amino acids. V lost 1 base to trimming and J lost 5 bases, with 12 bases between them. The CDR3 region is CASSLTGPGTEAFF. The DNA for the CDR3 is TGCGCCAGCAGCTTGACAGGGCCCGGGACTGAAGCTTTCTTT.

Only a few counts were recorded for this clonotype. This sequence joins TRBV20-1 and TRBJ2-7; D gene uncertain. This CDR3 is built from 14 residues. Per the germline V gene, CDR1 is DFQATT and CDR2 is SNEGSKA (reference sequence). Trimming left V 0 bases short and J 2 bases short, with 11 bases between. The CDR3 is CSARDLDTTYEQYF. For the CDR3, the DNA is TGCAGTGCTAGAGATCTAGACACCACCTACGAGCAGTACTTC.

This clonotype was seen more than once but under ten times. The chain is built from TRBV5-6 and TRBJ1-1, with a weak D call TRBD1 (6 bases). Trimming removed 4 bases at V and 5 bases at J, with 24 bases between. This CDR3 is built from 17 residues. Germline V CDR1 and CDR2: SGHDT, YYEEEE. CDR3 bases: TGTGCCAGCAGCCACGAATGGGACATAACGAGCGGTACTGAAGCTTTCTTT. It specifies CASSHEWDITSGTEAFF.

This clonotype was picked up a small number of times. The chain has TRBV3-1 and TRBJ2-6; the match to TRBD2 covers 9 bases. J gave up 2 bases and V 1 base, and 6 bases lay outside the gene matches. Looked up from germline, CDR1 is LGHDT and CDR2 is YNNKEL (reference sequence). The CDR3 covers 18 residues. CDR3: CASSQVAGGTPGANVLTF. CDR3 DNA sequence: TGTGCCAGCAGCCAAGTTGCGGGAGGGACACCTGGGGCCAACGTCCTGACTTTC.

The V gene is TRBV5-6, the J gene TRBJ2-5, with D unclear. V dropped 1 base and J dropped 0 bases, with 7 bases sitting between them. Germline CDR1 is SGHDT and CDR2 is YYEEEE. The CDR3 is 14 residues long. The CDR3: CASSLLRDQETQYF. The CDR3, as DNA: TGTGCCAGCAGCTTGCTCCGCGACCAAGAGACCCAGTACTTC.

V gene TRBV5-1 combines with J gene TRBJ1-1, with D perhaps TRBD1 (6 bases). Germline V gene sequence: CDR1 SGHRS, CDR2 YFSETQ. V shed 4 bases and J shed 4 bases, with 14 bases lying between them. The CDR3 runs 14 residues. The CDR3 loop is CASSGGPPLTEAFF. CDR3 DNA sequence: TGCGCCAGCAGCGGGGGCCCCCCTCTCACTGAAGCTTTCTTT.

This clonotype came up many times. The gene calls are TRBV5-6 and TRBJ2-7; D not resolved. The CDR3 totals 14 residues. Trimming took off 2 bases at V and 0 bases at J, with 9 bases between the two ends. Germline loops: CDR1 SGHDT, CDR2 YYEEEE. The CDR3 here is CASSLGQSSYEQYF. CDR3 nucleotides: TGTGCCAGCAGCTTAGGCCAGAGCTCCTACGAGCAGTACTTC.